These 27 T cell receptor beta chains originate from one sample sequenced in a study of PD-L1 blockade in urothelial cancer. Noted time point: pretreatment peripheral blood. The protocol was immunoSEQ multiplex PCR, while the TCRdb copy is restricted to in-frame clones and leaves out a portion. This table holds about 80,000 clones, around four fifths found once. Here the sequenced sample was PBMCs, taken around atezolizumab (anti-PD-L1) treatment. These receptors originate from a man aged 35 to 55 with urothelial cancer.

The chain is built from TRBV6-5 and TRBJ2-3; TRBD2 matches at 9 bases. Per germline, CDR1 MNHEY and CDR2 SVGAGI. V lost 6 bases and J lost 11; bases outside the gene matches: 3. The CDR3 is 11 residues long. CDR3: CASSRSGRQYF. CDR3 sequence (DNA): TGTGCCAGCAGCCGTAGCGGGAGGCAGTATTTT.

V and J are TRBV29-1 and TRBJ2-3; D ambiguous. There are 14 residues in the CDR3. V shed 4 bases and J shed 6 bases, with 17 bases lying between them. Per germline, CDR1 SQVTM and CDR2 ANQGSEA. The CDR3 sequence is CSVARMVSADTQYF. In DNA form, the CDR3 reads TGCAGCGTTGCGCGGATGGTATCTGCGGATACGCAGTATTTT.

The chain has TRBV7-9 and TRBJ1-2; D is ambiguous. The CDR3 consists of 13 residues. Germline-derived CDR1 and CDR2 are SEHNR and FQNEAQ (reference sequence). The V end lost 2 bases, the J end lost 4 bases, and 8 bases lay between the germline ends. The CDR3 nucleotides read TGTGCCAGCAGCTTAACAGAGACCTATGGCTACACCTTC. It is translated as CASSLTETYGYTF. The variable domain in full, with the rest retrieved from reference TRBV7-9 and TRBJ1-2, is DTGVSQNPRHKITKRGQNVTFRCDPISEHNRLYWYRQTLGQGPEFLTYFQNEAQLEKSRLLSDRFSAERPKGSFSTLEIQRTEQGDSAMYLCASSLTETYGYTFGSGTRLTVV.

This clone was counted a single time. The genes are TRBV7-2 and TRBJ2-3; maybe TRBD2 (7 bases). The CDR3 is made up of 17 amino acids. CDR1 is SGHTA and CDR2 is FQGNSA in the germline V gene. Trimming removed 5 bases from V and 2 bases from J, with 20 bases in between. The CDR3 region is CASSLRGSAGPTDTQYF. The CDR3 region has the DNA TGTGCCAGCAGCCTTAGGGGGTCAGCGGGACCCACAGATACGCAGTATTTT.

The rearrangement links TRBV18 to TRBJ1-1; no reliable D call. CDR3 size: 12 residues. Trimming took off 4 bases at V and 8 bases at J, with 11 bases between the two ends. The germline CDR1 and CDR2 sequences are KGHSH and LQKENI. The CDR3 protein is CASSLLNSEAFF. The DNA of the CDR3 is TGTGCCAGCTCACTATTAAACTCCGAAGCTTTCTTT.

The chain has TRBV29-1 and TRBJ1-4; D gene ambiguous. Germline-derived CDR1 and CDR2 are SQVTM and ANQGSEA. The germline V and J ends were trimmed by 1 base and 13 bases, with 13 bases remaining between them. This CDR3 has 12 residues. CDR3 protein: CSVEVQQNGLFF. The CDR3, as DNA: TGCAGCGTTGAAGTACAGCAGAATGGACTGTTTTTT.

The J gene is TRBJ2-7, the V gene TRBV5-1, with unresolved D. V shed 4 bases and J shed 6 bases, with 17 bases lying between them. Germline CDR1 SGHRS, CDR2 YFSETQ. The CDR3 extends over 14 amino acids. The CDR3 loop reads CASSPSRASGEQYF. As DNA, the CDR3 is TGCGCCAGCAGCCCCTCCCGAGCGTCGGGCGAGCAGTACTTC.

V and J are TRBV18 and TRBJ2-2; D is perhaps TRBD1 (5 bases). Germline V gene sequence: CDR1 KGHSH, CDR2 LQKENI. Between the trimmed V and J ends, which lost 4 bases and 2 bases, there was a span of 14 bases. The CDR3 covers 16 residues. The CDR3 reads CASSLFGAVNTGELFF. CDR3 nucleotides: TGTGCCAGCTCACTTTTTGGGGCCGTTAACACCGGGGAGCTGTTTTTT.

V usage is TRBV11-2 and J usage is TRBJ1-4; tentative D call: TRBD1 (6 bases). Trimming removed 5 bases from V and 9 bases from J, with 13 bases in between. Germline V gene data show CDR1 as SGHAT and CDR2 as FQNNGV. This CDR3 comprises 13 residues. The CDR3 DNA reads as TGTGCCAGCAGCGCGCAACAGGGTAAAAAACTGTTTTTT. This sequence encodes CASSAQQGKKLFF.

This clone was seen a single time. The chain couples TRBV30 to TRBJ1-4, with a tentative D call TRBD1 (5 bases). CDR1 and CDR2 (germline): GTSNPN, SVGIG (reference sequence). V shed 5 bases and J shed 5 bases, with 12 bases lying between them. CDR3 length: 13 residues. The CDR3 loop reads CAWSGGLNEKLFF. The CDR3 DNA is TGTGCCTGGTCTGGGGGACTAAATGAAAAACTGTTTTTT.

The chain joins TRBV2 to TRBJ1-1; tentative D call: TRBD1 (5 bases). Germline V lookup: CDR1 SNHLY, CDR2 FYNNEI. This CDR3 is built from 14 residues. Trimming stripped 6 bases from V and 3 bases from J, with 14 bases between. The CDR3 DNA sequence: TGTGCCAGCAGCTACTCGGGGGAGGACACTGAAGCTTTCTTT. It encodes CASSYSGEDTEAFF.

This clone was detected a few times. The V call is TRBV9, the J call TRBJ2-2, with D unresolved. V lost 3 bases and J 0 bases, leaving 6 bases between the germline ends. This CDR3 comprises 14 residues. CDR1 is SGDLS and CDR2 is YYNGEE in the germline V gene. CDR3 sequence reads: CASSELTNTGELFF. The DNA of the CDR3 is TGTGCCAGCAGCGAACTTACGAACACCGGGGAGCTGTTTTTT.

CDR3 amino acids: CASRHRTGTGQSYNEQFF. The DNA of the CDR3 is TGTGCCAGTAGACACCGGACCGGGACAGGGCAGTCCTACAATGAGCAGTTCTTC. The chain has TRBV19 and TRBJ2-1, with TRBD1 identical over 9 bases. The CDR3 spans 18 residues. V dropped 6 bases and J dropped 1; count of bases not matched to a gene: 13. In germline, CDR1 is LNHDA, CDR2 SQIVND (reference sequence).

The CDR3 region has the DNA TGTGCCAGCAGCCGTCGTAGCGGGGGCACTATTAGCACAGATACGCAGTATTTT. This sequence encodes CASSRRSGGTISTDTQYF. V and J are TRBV5-4 and TRBJ2-3, with 9 nucleotides matching TRBD2. Germline V lookup: CDR1 SGHNT, CDR2 YYREEE (reference sequence). The CDR3 loop spans 18 amino acids. After removal of 4 bases from V and 0 bases from J, the junction contained 12 bases not matched to a gene.

J is TRBJ2-4 and V is TRBV5-6; 7 nucleotides line up with TRBD2. The germline V gene has CDR1 SGHDT and CDR2 YYEEEE. The J segment lost 3 bases and the V segment lost 4 bases, leaving 7 bases of the junction unmatched. The CDR3 runs to 15 residues. CDR3 in amino acids: CASSRGVGGKNIQYF. As DNA, the CDR3 is TGTGCCAGCAGCCGGGGGGTCGGCGGCAAAAACATTCAGTACTTC.

The CDR3 loop is CASTQNRGGSYEQYF. The CDR3 region has the DNA TGTGCCAGCACCCAAAATAGGGGAGGGTCCTACGAGCAGTACTTC. This chain connects TRBV2 to TRBJ2-7; 7 nucleotides agree with TRBD2. V lost 7 bases, J lost 1 base, and 10 bases stayed unmatched. The CDR3 sequence is 15 residues long. CDR1 is SNHLY, CDR2 FYNNEI, per germline.

This clone appeared a single time. The chain uses TRBV28 and TRBJ2-7; TRBD1 is a possible D gene (6 bases). The CDR3 loop spans 13 amino acids. CDR1 and CDR2 (germline): MDHEN, SYDVKM. Deletions cut 6 bases from V and 4 bases from J, with 13 bases between. As DNA, the CDR3 is TGTGCCAGCAGCTTCACAGGGTTTTACGAGCAGTACTTC. It translates to CASSFTGFYEQYF. The entire variable domain, with the rest obtained from reference TRBV28 and TRBJ2-7, is as follows: DVKVTQSSRYLVKRTGEKVFLECVQDMDHENMFWYRQDPGLGLRLIYFSYDVKMKEKGDIPEGYSVSREKKERFSLILESASTNQTSMYLCASSFTGFYEQYFGPGTRLTVT.

The chain links TRBV29-1 to TRBJ2-2, with no clear D. From germline, CDR1 is SQVTM and CDR2 ANQGSEA. V lost 4 bases and J 6 bases, leaving 6 bases between the germline ends. This CDR3 comprises 11 residues. CDR3 sequence (DNA): TGCAGCGTTGGAGCCCCCGGGGAGCTGTTTTTT. It translates to CSVGAPGELFF.

The V gene is TRBV5-4, the J gene TRBJ1-1; 12 bases are shared with TRBD1. The trim removed 4 bases at V and 0 bases at J, leaving 7 bases unmatched. CDR1 and CDR2 (germline): SGHNT, YYREEE (reference sequence). There are 17 residues in the CDR3. CDR3 amino acids: CASSVRDRGQLNTEAFF. As DNA, the CDR3 is TGTGCCAGCAGCGTCCGGGACAGGGGGCAATTGAACACTGAAGCTTTCTTT. Full variable domain (rest looked up from reference TRBV5-4 and TRBJ1-1): ETGVTQSPTHLIKTRGQQVTLRCSSQSGHNTVSWYQQALGQGPQFIFQYYREEENGRGNFPPRFSGLQFPNYSSELNVNALELDDSALYLCASSVRDRGQLNTEAFFGQGTRLTVV.

For the CDR3, the DNA is TGTGCCAGCTCACCTGATGTACGGACAGGGGATGGCTACACCTTC. The encoded protein is CASSPDVRTGDGYTF. V is TRBV18 and J is TRBJ1-2; 9 bases are a match to TRBD1. The CDR3 has 15 residues. Germline V gene sequence: CDR1 KGHSH, CDR2 LQKENI. The V gene end was trimmed by 3 bases and the J gene end by 6 bases; junction bases not matched to a gene: 8.

The chain uses TRBV6-4 and TRBJ2-3, with D possibly matching TRBD2 (5 bases). CDR1 and CDR2 (germline): MRHNA, SNTAGT. CDR3 length: 18 amino acids. The V end was cut by 3 bases, the J end by 1 base, with 20 bases between. CDR3 in amino acids: CASSESPLAMGGTDTQYF. The CDR3 DNA reads TGTGCCAGCAGTGAATCGCCCCTAGCCATGGGAGGCACAGATACGCAGTATTTT.

In DNA form, the CDR3 reads TGTGCCAGCAGCTCGGACGGGAGGGCCGGGTACGAGCAGTACTTC. This encodes CASSSDGRAGYEQYF. The chain links TRBV7-2 to TRBJ2-7, with 8 bases fitting TRBD2. After removal of 4 bases from V and 4 bases from J, the junction contained 9 bases not matched to a gene. The CDR3 covers 15 residues. Germline lookup yields CDR1 SGHTA and CDR2 FQGNSA. The variable domain in full, with the rest retrieved from reference TRBV7-2 and TRBJ2-7, is GAGVSQSPSNKVTEKGKDVELRCDPISGHTALYWYRQSLGQGLEFLIYFQGNSAPDKSGLPSDRFSAERTGGSVSTLTIQRTQQEDSAVYLCASSSDGRAGYEQYFGPGTRLTVT.

The chain employs TRBV27 and TRBJ2-5, with D perhaps TRBD1 (6 bases). The CDR3 consists of 14 residues. Trimming left V 4 bases short and J 4 bases short, with 13 bases between. CDR1 and CDR2 (germline): MNHEY, SMNVEV (reference sequence). CDR3 nucleotide sequence: TGTGCCAGCAGTTCCCACAGGGAAGGAGAGACCCAGTACTTC. This codes for CASSSHREGETQYF.

The V and J genes are TRBV19 and TRBJ1-2, with 7 bases fitting TRBD1. J was trimmed by 4 bases and V by 6 bases; bases with no gene match: 5. CDR3 length equals 13 residues. In germline, CDR1 is LNHDA, CDR2 SQIVND (reference sequence). In nucleotides, the CDR3 is TGTGCCAGTAGCCATCGGGACAGCTATGGCTACACCTTC. This codes for CASSHRDSYGYTF.

The CDR3 spells CASSPPSQGGDTQYF. CDR3 DNA sequence: TGTGCCAGCTCGCCGCCAAGTCAGGGGGGTGATACGCAGTATTTT. This chain joins TRBV18 and TRBJ2-3; D perhaps matches TRBD1 (7 bases). Germline CDR1 is KGHSH and CDR2 is LQKENI. V was shortened by 6 bases and J by 6 bases, with 19 bases between the two germline ends. CDR3 size: 15 residues.

This clone was recorded a few times. The chain joins TRBV30 to TRBJ1-2; a weak D match, TRBD1 (5 bases). CDR1 GTSNPN and CDR2 SVGIG come from the germline V gene (reference sequence). The CDR3 sequence is 13 residues long. Trimming left V 4 bases short and J 3 bases short, with 12 bases between. The CDR3 coding sequence is TGTGCCTGGAATAAAATCAGGGACTATGGCTACACCTTC. It codes for CAWNKIRDYGYTF. The entire variable domain, with the rest obtained from reference TRBV30 and TRBJ1-2, is as follows: SQTIHQWPATLVQPVGSPLSLECTVEGTSNPNLYWYRQAAGRGLQLLFYSVGIGQISSEVPQNLSASRPQDRQFILSSKKLLLSDSGFYLCAWNKIRDYGYTFGSGTRLTVV.

The chain recombines TRBV10-1 with TRBJ2-7; D perhaps matches TRBD1 (5 bases). Germline CDR1 and CDR2: WNHNN and SYGVQD (reference sequence). The CDR3 is made up of 15 amino acids. Trimming stripped 4 bases from V and 5 bases from J, with 18 bases between. CDR3 region: CASSVVNGARNEQYF. The CDR3 DNA follows: TGCGCCAGCAGTGTAGTGAATGGGGCTCGGAACGAGCAGTACTTC.